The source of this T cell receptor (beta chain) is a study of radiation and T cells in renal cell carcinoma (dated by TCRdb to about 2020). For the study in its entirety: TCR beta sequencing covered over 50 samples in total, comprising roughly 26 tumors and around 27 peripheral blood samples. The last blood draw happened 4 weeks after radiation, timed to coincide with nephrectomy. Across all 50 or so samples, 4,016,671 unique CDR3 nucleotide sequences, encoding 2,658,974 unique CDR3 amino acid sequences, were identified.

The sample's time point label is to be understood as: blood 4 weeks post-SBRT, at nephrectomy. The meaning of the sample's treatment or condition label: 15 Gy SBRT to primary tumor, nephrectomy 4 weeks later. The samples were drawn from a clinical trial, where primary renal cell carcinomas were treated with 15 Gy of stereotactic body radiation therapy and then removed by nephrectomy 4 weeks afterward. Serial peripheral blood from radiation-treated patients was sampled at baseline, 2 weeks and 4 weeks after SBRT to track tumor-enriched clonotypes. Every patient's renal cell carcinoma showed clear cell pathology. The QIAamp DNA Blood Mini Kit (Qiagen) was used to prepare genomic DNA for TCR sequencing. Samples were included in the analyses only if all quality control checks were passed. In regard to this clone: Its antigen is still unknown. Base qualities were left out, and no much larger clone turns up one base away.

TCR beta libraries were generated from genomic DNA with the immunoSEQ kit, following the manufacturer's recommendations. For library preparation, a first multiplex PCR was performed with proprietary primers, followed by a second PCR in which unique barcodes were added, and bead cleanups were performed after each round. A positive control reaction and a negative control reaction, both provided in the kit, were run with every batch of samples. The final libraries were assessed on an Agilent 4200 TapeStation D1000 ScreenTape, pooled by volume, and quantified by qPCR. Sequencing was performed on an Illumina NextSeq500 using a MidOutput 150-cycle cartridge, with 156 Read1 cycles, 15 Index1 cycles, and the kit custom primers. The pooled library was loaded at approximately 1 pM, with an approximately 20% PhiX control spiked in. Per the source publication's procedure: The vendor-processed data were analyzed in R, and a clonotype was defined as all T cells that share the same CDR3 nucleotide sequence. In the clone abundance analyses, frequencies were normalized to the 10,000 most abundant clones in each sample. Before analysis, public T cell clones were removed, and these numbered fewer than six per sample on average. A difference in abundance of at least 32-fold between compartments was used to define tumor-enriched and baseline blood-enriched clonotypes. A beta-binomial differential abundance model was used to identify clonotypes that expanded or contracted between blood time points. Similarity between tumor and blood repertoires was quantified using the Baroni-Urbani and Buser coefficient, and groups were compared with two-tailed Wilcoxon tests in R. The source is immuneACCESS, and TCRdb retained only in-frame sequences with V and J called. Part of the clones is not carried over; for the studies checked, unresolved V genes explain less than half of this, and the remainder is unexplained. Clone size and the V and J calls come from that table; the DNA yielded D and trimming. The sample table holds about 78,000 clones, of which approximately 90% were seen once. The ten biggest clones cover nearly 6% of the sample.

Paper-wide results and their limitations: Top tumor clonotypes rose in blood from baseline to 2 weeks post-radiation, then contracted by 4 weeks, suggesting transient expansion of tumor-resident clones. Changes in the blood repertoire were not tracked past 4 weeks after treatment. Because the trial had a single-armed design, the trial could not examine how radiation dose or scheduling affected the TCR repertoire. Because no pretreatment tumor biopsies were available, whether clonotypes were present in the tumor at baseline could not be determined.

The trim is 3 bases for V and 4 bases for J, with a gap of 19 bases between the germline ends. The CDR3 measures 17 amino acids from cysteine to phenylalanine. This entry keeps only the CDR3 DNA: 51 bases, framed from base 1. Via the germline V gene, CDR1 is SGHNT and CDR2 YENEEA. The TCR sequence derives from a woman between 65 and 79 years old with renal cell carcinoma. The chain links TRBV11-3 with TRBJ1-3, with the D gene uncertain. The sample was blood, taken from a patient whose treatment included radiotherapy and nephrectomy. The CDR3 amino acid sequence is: CASSFVGSAFSGNTIYF. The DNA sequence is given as TGTGCCAGCAGCTTTGTTGGTTCGGCCTTTTCAGGAAACACCATATATTTT.